Reported below is one T cell receptor beta chain. Its antigen is not known. TCRdb passed the RT-PCR reads through MiXCR, listing each CDR3 protein once. The table records just under 550,000 distinct CDR3 sequences, roughly 25% of them present only once. With 4 bases removed from V and 3 bases from J, the gap between germline ends came to 6 bases. The CDR3 totals 13 residues. The germline gives CDR1 ENHRY, CDR2 SYGVKD. This entry comes from a study of response to subunit inactivated influenza vaccine. Whole-study results and caveats: After each seasonal influenza vaccination, few new T cells are recruited, the authors suggested.

These data also formed part of another study, on T cells expressing NK-cell markers. Per that paper: Beta-chain TCR cDNA was generated via 5'RACE template switching with UMIs. The authors restricted sorting to alpha-beta TCR T cells with an anti-gamma-delta TCR antibody in several experiments. Topping the CD3+CD56-NKG2C+ fraction as well were these clonotypes, in a handful of donors. It remained uncertain whether the expanded NKG2C+ T cell clones were specific for HCMV antigens.

This sequence was found in a man over 45 who received an inactivated influenza vaccine. The J gene is TRBJ2-2, the V gene TRBV10-3; no firm D call. The material sequenced was CD4+ T cells sorted from PBMCs, taken about 11 days after vaccination. The CDR3 sequence: CAISGGYTGELFF. In nucleotides, the CDR3 is TGTGCCATCAGTGGGGGTTACACCGGGGAGCTGTTTTTT.